A selection of T cell receptor beta chains follows, all from one sample in a study of blood T cells in healthy people across ages. TCRdb independently ran MiXCR on the 5' RACE reads; one entry per CDR3 protein. Among hundreds of thousands of distinct CDR3 sequences, about 52% were seen once, and the ten largest hold under 35%. The specimen sequenced was blood. These receptors came from a woman aged 60 to 75 in good health. Each CDR3 is given with its conserved first and last residue. The D gene is left open where the match is weak. A row's size may be missing; if present it is once, few, many or a size class.

clone size,CDR3 length,V gene,D gene,J gene,CDR3 protein,CDR3 DNA
.,16,TRBV7-9,TRBD1,TRBJ2-1,CASSLGQGGFYNEQFF,TGTGCCAGCAGCTTAGGACAGGGGGGTTTCTACAATGAGCAGTTCTTC
.,13,TRBV5-1,.,TRBJ2-5,CASSLVHRETQYF,TGCGCCAGCAGCTTGGTTCATCGAGAGACCCAGTACTTC
many,15,TRBV7-3,TRBD1,TRBJ1-2,CASSLTGQGGYGYTF,TGTGCCAGCAGCTTAACGGGACAGGGGGGATATGGCTACACCTTC
.,13,TRBV11-2,.,TRBJ2-3,CASSIPGADTQYF,TGTGCCAGCAGCATCCCGGGGGCAGATACGCAGTATTTT
.,16,TRBV5-5,TRBD1,TRBJ1-5,CASSLDTGAGNQPQHF,TGTGCCAGCAGCCTCGACACAGGGGCGGGCAATCAGCCCCAGCATTTT
many,17,TRBV11-3,TRBD2,TRBJ2-3,CASSLGAASGAVDTQYF,TGTGCCAGCAGCTTAGGGGCCGCTAGCGGAGCGGTGGATACGCAGTATTTT
.,16,TRBV28,TRBD1,TRBJ2-3,CASRPHPGGRTDTQYF,TGTGCCAGCAGACCCCACCCAGGGGGTCGCACAGATACGCAGTATTTT
.,15,TRBV27,.,TRBJ2-7,CASSFKRPEPYEQYF,TGTGCCAGCAGTTTTAAACGGCCGGAACCCTACGAGCAGTACTTC
.,14,TRBV25-1,.,TRBJ2-2,CASSELKNTGELFF,TGTGCCAGCAGTGAACTCAAAAACACCGGGGAGCTGTTTTTT
few,11,TRBV29-1,TRBD2,TRBJ2-1,CSAGLVGEQFF,TGCAGCGCGGGACTAGTAGGTGAGCAGTTCTTC
.,15,TRBV27,.,TRBJ2-1,CASSREGGRYNERFF,TGTGCCAGCAGCCGAGAGGGGGGCCGGTACAATGAGCGGTTCTTC
.,12,TRBV20-1,.,TRBJ2-3,CSAKKVANTQYF,TGCAGTGCCAAAAAGGTTGCAAATACGCAGTATTTT
.,15,TRBV7-3,.,TRBJ2-1,CASSPHVGVVNEQFF,TGTGCCAGCAGCCCTCATGTGGGAGTGGTTAATGAGCAGTTCTTC
.,18,TRBV7-3,.,TRBJ2-1,CARSLEAEVTVSYNEQFF,TGTGCCAGGAGCTTAGAAGCGGAGGTTACCGTTTCCTACAATGAGCAGTTCTTC
.,15,TRBV24-1,TRBD2,TRBJ2-3,CATSDPGEGQDTQYF,TGTGCCACCAGTGATCCCGGGGAGGGTCAGGATACGCAGTATTTT
.,14,TRBV20-1,.,TRBJ2-3,CSARGGWTTDTQYF,TGCAGTGCTAGAGGTGGCTGGACCACAGATACGCAGTATTTT
.,15,TRBV9,TRBD2,TRBJ2-1,CASSVRASGSGEQFF,TGTGCCAGCAGCGTTAGAGCGAGCGGGAGTGGAGAGCAGTTCTTC
.,15,TRBV7-9,.,TRBJ2-7,CASSLLSSSYNEQYF,TGTGCCAGCAGCTTACTTAGTAGCTCCTACAATGAGCAGTACTTC
.,16,TRBV7-3,.,TRBJ1-2,CASSASSSGGAYGYTF,TGTGCCAGCAGCGCCTCCTCCTCCGGGGGGGCTTATGGCTACACCTTC
many,12,TRBV11-2,.,TRBJ2-7,CASSFTGYEQYF,TGTGCCAGCAGCTTCACAGGATACGAGCAGTACTTC
few,14,TRBV29-1,.,TRBJ2-1,CSVLLDNGYNEQFF,TGCAGCGTTTTGCTGGACAACGGCTACAATGAGCAGTTCTTC
.,15,TRBV4-1,TRBD2,TRBJ2-1,CASSQAAGARREQFF,TGCGCCAGCAGCCAAGCGGCGGGAGCGAGGCGTGAGCAGTTCTTC
once,13,TRBV7-2,.,TRBJ1-5,CASSPGPSQPQHF,TGTGCCAGCAGCCCAGGGCCCAGTCAGCCCCAGCATTTT
.,16,TRBV20-1,TRBD2,TRBJ2-7,CSARDFASGSSYEQYF,TGCAGTGCTAGAGATTTTGCTAGCGGGAGTTCTTACGAGCAGTACTTC
few,13,TRBV2,.,TRBJ1-1,CASSESRGTEAFF,TGTGCCAGCAGTGAGTCCCGTGGGACTGAAGCTTTCTTT
.,16,TRBV4-2,.,TRBJ1-2,CASSQEGRAGSHGYTF,TGTGCCAGCAGCCAAGAGGGCAGGGCAGGGAGCCATGGCTACACCTTC
.,16,TRBV11-2,TRBD2,TRBJ2-3,CASSLVGGRRTDTQYF,TGTGCCAGCAGCTTAGTGGGCGGGAGGCGCACAGATACGCAGTATTTT
few,15,TRBV6-4,.,TRBJ2-1,CASSDRGLGVDEQFF,TGTGCCAGCAGTGATAGGGGTTTAGGCGTGGATGAGCAGTTCTTC
once,13,TRBV10-3,.,TRBJ2-1,CAISETKGNEQFF,TGTGCCATCAGTGAGACGAAGGGGAATGAGCAGTTCTTC
.,15,TRBV27,.,TRBJ2-3,CASKVVDFTTDTQYF,TGTGCCAGCAAGGTTGTCGACTTTACCACAGATACGCAGTATTTT
few,17,TRBV20-1,.,TRBJ2-1,CSARGMWAGRSYNEQFF,TGCAGTGCTAGGGGGATGTGGGCGGGACGGTCCTACAATGAGCAGTTCTTC
.,14,TRBV6-2/TRBV6-3,TRBD2,TRBJ2-3,CASRLAGGAHTQYF,TGTGCCAGCAGACTAGCGGGAGGGGCGCATACGCAGTATTTT
few,13,TRBV5-1,.,TRBJ1-2,CASSSEGLDGYTF,TGCGCCAGCAGCTCCGAAGGGCTTGATGGCTACACCTTC
few,12,TRBV29-1,TRBD2,TRBJ2-1,CSVLGGVGEQFF,TGCAGCGTCCTGGGGGGGGTGGGTGAGCAGTTCTTC
.,17,TRBV13,.,TRBJ1-6,CASSLRTPRGGNSPLHF,TGTGCCAGCAGCCTCCGAACCCCGAGGGGGGGAAATTCACCCCTCCACTTT
.,11,TRBV30,.,TRBJ1-2,CAGNTDYGYTF,TGTGCCGGGAACACCGACTATGGCTACACCTTC
.,15,TRBV7-2,.,TRBJ1-1,CASSLVGRWDTEAFF,TGTGCCAGCAGCTTAGTCGGTCGGTGGGACACTGAAGCTTTCTTT
once,16,TRBV6-2/TRBV6-3,TRBD2,TRBJ2-1,CASSYASGRSYNEQFF,TGTGCCAGCAGTTACGCTAGCGGGAGGTCCTACAATGAGCAGTTCTTC
.,16,TRBV24-1,.,TRBJ2-1,CATSDLVRSGKSEQFF,TGTGCCACCAGTGATTTGGTCCGTAGCGGAAAAAGTGAGCAGTTCTTC
.,12,TRBV6-2/TRBV6-3,TRBD2,TRBJ2-1,CASRRGSGTEFF,TGTGCCAGCAGGAGGGGAAGCGGGACGGAGTTCTTC
.,12,TRBV7-2,.,TRBJ2-5,CASGRGPETQYF,TGTGCCAGCGGCAGAGGGCCAGAGACCCAGTACTTC